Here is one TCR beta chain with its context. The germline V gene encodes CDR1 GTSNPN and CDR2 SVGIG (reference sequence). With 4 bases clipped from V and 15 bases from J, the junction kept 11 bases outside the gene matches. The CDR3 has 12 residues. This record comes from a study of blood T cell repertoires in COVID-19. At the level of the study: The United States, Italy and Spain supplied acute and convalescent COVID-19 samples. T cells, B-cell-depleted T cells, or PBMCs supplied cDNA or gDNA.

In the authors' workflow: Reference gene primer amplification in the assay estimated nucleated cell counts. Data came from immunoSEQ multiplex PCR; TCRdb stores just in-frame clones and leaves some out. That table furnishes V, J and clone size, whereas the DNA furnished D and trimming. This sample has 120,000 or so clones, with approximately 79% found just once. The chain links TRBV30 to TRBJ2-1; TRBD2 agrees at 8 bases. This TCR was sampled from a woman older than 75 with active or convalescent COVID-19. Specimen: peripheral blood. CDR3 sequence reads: CAWMIAGTPPFF. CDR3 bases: TGTGCCTGGATGATAGCGGGGACCCCCCCGTTCTTC.